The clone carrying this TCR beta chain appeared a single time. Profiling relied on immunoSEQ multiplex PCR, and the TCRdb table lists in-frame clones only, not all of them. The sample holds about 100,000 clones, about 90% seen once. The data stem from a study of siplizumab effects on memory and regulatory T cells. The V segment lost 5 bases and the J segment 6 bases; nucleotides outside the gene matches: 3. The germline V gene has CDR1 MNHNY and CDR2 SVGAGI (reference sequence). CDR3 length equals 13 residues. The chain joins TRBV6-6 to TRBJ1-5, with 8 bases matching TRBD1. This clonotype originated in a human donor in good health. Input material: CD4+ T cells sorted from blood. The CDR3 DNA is TGTGCCAGCAGTGACAGGGGAACTCAGCCCCAGCATTTT. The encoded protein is CASSDRGTQPQHF.